These T cell receptor beta chains were read from a single sample in a study of T cell changes during pregnancy in multiple sclerosis. Clones were sequenced by immunoSEQ multiplex PCR, and TCRdb holds only the in-frame ones, with some missing. The profile shows tens of thousands of clones, approximately 90% of them singletons. The sequenced sample was CD8+ T cells from peripheral blood mononuclear cells, obtained before pregnancy. These receptors originate from a female donor with multiple sclerosis, enrolled in a pregnancy study. The CDR3 runs from the conserved cysteine through the conserved F or W. D genes are given only for firm matches. Some rows mark clone size as missing; the rest say once, few, many or name a class of expanded clone.

>NA|TRBV6-1|NA|TRBJ2-7
TGTGCCAGCAGTTACGGAGGCGAGCAGTACTTC
CASSYGGEQYF
>NA|TRBV2|NA|TRBJ1-5
TGTGCCAGCGGCGAGGGACAAGGCCCTAGCAATCAGCCCCAGCATTTT
CASGEGQGPSNQPQHF
>NA|TRBV10-3|NA|TRBJ2-7
TGTGCCATCAGTGGACAGGATCAGCCAGTTTACGAGCAGTACTTC
CAISGQDQPVYEQYF
>NA|TRBV5-6|NA|TRBJ2-7
TGTGCCAGCAGCTTGGGGGGACTCAAAACCTACGAGCAGTACTTC
CASSLGGLKTYEQYF
>NA|TRBV27|TRBD2|TRBJ2-3
TGTGCCAGCAGTTTAAGATCGACTAGCGGGGGCCCGGATACGCAGTATTTT
CASSLRSTSGGPDTQYF
>NA|TRBV4-3|NA|TRBJ1-2
TGCGCCAGCAGCCAAGGCGATATGAAATACTATGGCTACACCTTC
CASSQGDMKYYGYTF
>NA|TRBV27|NA|TRBJ1-1
TGTGCCAGCAGGCAAGGGGGGAACACTGAAGCTTTCTTT
CASRQGGNTEAFF
>NA|TRBV5-1|NA|TRBJ1-6
TGCGCCAGCAGCCCAGGTACCAATTCACCCCTCCACTTT
CASSPGTNSPLHF
>NA|TRBV7-8|NA|TRBJ2-3
TGTGCCAGCAGCTTAGGACGAGGAAATACGCAGTATTTT
CASSLGRGNTQYF
>NA|TRBV4-1|NA|TRBJ1-1
TGCGCCAGCAGCCAAGATTGGGTGGGAGGCAACACTGAAGCTTTCTTT
CASSQDWVGGNTEAFF
>NA|TRBV5-8|TRBD2|TRBJ2-1
TGTGCCAGCGATTCCGCCGGGACTAGCGGGAGCAATGAGCAGTTCTTC
CASDSAGTSGSNEQFF
>NA|TRBV30|NA|TRBJ2-7
TGTGCCTGGGCTAGCGACAGCTCCTACGAGCAGTACTTC
CAWASDSSYEQYF
>NA|TRBV30|NA|TRBJ2-1
TGTGCCTGGAGCCCGGACAACTACAATGAGCAGTTCTTC
CAWSPDNYNEQFF
>NA|TRBV5-1|NA|TRBJ1-2
TGCGCCAGCAGCCCGGAGGGGCGAGTCTATGGCTACACCTTC
CASSPEGRVYGYTF
>NA|TRBV21-1|NA|TRBJ1-6
TGTGCCAGCACCCCTAACGACAGGGCTTCCCTGCTTGATTCACCCCTCCACTTT
CASTPNDRASLLDSPLHF
>NA|TRBV13|TRBD2|TRBJ2-1
TGTGCCAGCAGTTCACGGGGGGGAGGGCATAACAATGAGCAGTTCTTC
CASSSRGGGHNNEQFF
>NA|TRBV9|TRBD2|TRBJ2-3
TGTGCCAGCAGCGTAGATAAAAGCGGGGGAGACACAGATACGCAGTATTTT
CASSVDKSGGDTDTQYF
>NA|TRBV4-3|NA|TRBJ1-1
TGCGCCAGCAGCCAAGAGAGGGGGTACACTGAAGCTTTCTTT
CASSQERGYTEAFF
>few|TRBV4-1|NA|TRBJ2-6
TGCGCCAGCAGCCAAGATTCCTCCTCTGGGGCCAACGTCCTGACTTTC
CASSQDSSSGANVLTF
>once|TRBV27|TRBD1|TRBJ2-7
TGTGCCAGCAGTTTATCCTGGGACAGCGTTTACGAGCAGTACTTC
CASSLSWDSVYEQYF
>NA|TRBV11-3|NA|TRBJ2-5
TGTGCCAGCAGCTCACAAGAGACCCAGTACTTC
CASSSQETQYF
>NA|TRBV9|TRBD1|TRBJ1-5
TGTGCCAGCAGCGCAACAGGGGATCAGCCCCAGCATTTT
CASSATGDQPQHF
>NA|TRBV25-1|TRBD2|TRBJ2-7
TGCGCCAGCAGCTCCTCCTGGACTAGCGGGGCCTACGAGCAGTACTTC
CASSSSWTSGAYEQYF
>NA|TRBV27|TRBD1|TRBJ1-1
TGTGCCAGCAGTTTATTCCAGGGGGCGACCACTGAAGCTTTCTTT
CASSLFQGATTEAFF
>once|TRBV6-4|TRBD2|TRBJ2-3
TGTGCCAGCAGTGACGGGAGGGCCTCAGATACGCAGTATTTT
CASSDGRASDTQYF
>NA|TRBV6-5|NA|TRBJ2-7
TGTGCCAGCAGTTACGGGAGTCTCTACGAGCAGTACTTC
CASSYGSLYEQYF
>NA|TRBV10-2|NA|TRBJ1-1
TGCGCCAGCAGTGAGTCGTCGACTTCGAACACTGAAGCTTTCTTT
CASSESSTSNTEAFF
>once|TRBV19|NA|TRBJ2-1
TGTGCCAGTAGTATAGTTGCGTCGGGGAATGAGCAGTTCTTC
CASSIVASGNEQFF